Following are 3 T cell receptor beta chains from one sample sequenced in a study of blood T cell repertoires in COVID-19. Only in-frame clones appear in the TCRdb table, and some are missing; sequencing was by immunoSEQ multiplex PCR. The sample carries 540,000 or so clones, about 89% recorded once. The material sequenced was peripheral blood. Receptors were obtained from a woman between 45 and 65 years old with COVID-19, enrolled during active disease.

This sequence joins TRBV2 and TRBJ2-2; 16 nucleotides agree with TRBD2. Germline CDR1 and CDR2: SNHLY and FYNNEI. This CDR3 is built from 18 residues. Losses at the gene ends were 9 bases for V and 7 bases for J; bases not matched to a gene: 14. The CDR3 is CARSGTSGGATNGGELFF. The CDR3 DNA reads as TGTGCCAGGTCTGGGACTAGCGGGGGGGCTACGAACGGCGGGGAGCTGTTTTTT.

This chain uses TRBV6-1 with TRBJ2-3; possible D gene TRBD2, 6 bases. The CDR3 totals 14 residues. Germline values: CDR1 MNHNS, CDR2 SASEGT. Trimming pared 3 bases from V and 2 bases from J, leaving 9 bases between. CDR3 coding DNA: TGTGCCAGCAGTGACCGGGACTCCACAGATACGCAGTATTTT. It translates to CASSDRDSTDTQYF.

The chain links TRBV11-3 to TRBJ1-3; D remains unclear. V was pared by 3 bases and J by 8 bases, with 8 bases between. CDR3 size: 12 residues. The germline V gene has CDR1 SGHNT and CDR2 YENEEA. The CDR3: CASSFGGDTIYF. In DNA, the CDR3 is TGTGCCAGCAGCTTCGGAGGAGACACCATATATTTT.